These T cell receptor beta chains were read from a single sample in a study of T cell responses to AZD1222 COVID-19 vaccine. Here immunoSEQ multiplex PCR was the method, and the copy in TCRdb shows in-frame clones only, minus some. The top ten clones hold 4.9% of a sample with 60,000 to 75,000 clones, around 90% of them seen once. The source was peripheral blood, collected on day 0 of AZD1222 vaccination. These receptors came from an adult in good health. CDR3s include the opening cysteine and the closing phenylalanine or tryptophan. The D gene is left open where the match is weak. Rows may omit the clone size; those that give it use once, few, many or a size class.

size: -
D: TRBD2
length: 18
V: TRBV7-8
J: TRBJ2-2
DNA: TGTGCCAGCAGCTTATCCCGCCCTAGCGGGGGGTCCTCCGGGGAGCTGTTTTTT
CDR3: CASSLSRPSGGSSGELFF

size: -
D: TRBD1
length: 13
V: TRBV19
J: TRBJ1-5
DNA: TGTGCCAGTAGCCTACAGGGGCTTCAGCCCCAGCATTTT
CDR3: CASSLQGLQPQHF

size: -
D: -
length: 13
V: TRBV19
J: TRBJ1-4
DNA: TGTGCCAGTAGTACTAGGGCTTTGACTGCCCTGTTTTTT
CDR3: CASSTRALTALFF

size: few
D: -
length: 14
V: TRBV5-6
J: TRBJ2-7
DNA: TGTGCCAGCAGCTTCCTGGGACGGGACTACGAGCAGTACTTC
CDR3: CASSFLGRDYEQYF

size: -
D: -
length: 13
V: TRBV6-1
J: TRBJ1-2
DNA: TGTGCCAGCAGTGAAGGACAGCCCTATGGCTACACCTTC
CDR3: CASSEGQPYGYTF

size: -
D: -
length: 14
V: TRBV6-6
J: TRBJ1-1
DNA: TGTGCCAGCAGACGGCGGAGAAGAGACACTGAAGCTTTCTTT
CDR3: CASRRRRRDTEAFF

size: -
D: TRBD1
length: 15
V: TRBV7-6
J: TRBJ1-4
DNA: TGTGCCAGCAGCTCCGGGGACAGGGATTATGAAAAACTGTTTTTT
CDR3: CASSSGDRDYEKLFF

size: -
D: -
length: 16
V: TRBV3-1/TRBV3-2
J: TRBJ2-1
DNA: TGTGCCAGCAGCCAGTCTAATAGGAAACCCTACAATGAGCAGTTCTTC
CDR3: CASSQSNRKPYNEQFF

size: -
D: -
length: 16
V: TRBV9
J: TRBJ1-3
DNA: TGTGCCAGCAGCGTAGGGCCCGCAGCCTCTGGAAACACCATATATTTT
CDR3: CASSVGPAASGNTIYF

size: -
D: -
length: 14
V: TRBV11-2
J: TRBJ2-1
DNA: TGTGCCAGCAGCTTAGACACAGGATACAATGAGCAGTTCTTC
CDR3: CASSLDTGYNEQFF

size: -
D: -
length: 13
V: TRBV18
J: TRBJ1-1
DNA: TGTGCCAGCTCACTCGGGCCGAACACTGAAGCTTTCTTT
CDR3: CASSLGPNTEAFF

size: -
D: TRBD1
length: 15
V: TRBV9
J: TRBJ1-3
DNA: TGTGCCAGCAGCCCCCGCAGGGGGCCTGGAAACACCATATATTTT
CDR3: CASSPRRGPGNTIYF

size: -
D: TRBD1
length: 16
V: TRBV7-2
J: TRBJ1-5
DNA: TGTGCCAGCAGCTTAGCATCCCAGGGGGGCAATCAGCCCCAGCATTTT
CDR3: CASSLASQGGNQPQHF

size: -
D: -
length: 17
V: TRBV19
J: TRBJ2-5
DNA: TGTGCCAGTAGTATAGATGGGGCCTGGAGGAGGGAAGAGACCCAGTACTTC
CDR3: CASSIDGAWRREETQYF

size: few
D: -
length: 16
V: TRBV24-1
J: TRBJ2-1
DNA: TGTGCCACCAGTGATCCCCGAGGTAGCTCCTACAATGAGCAGTTCTTC
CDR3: CATSDPRGSSYNEQFF

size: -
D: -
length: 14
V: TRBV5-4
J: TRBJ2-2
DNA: TGTGCCAGCAGCTTGGCGGTTGGACCCGGGGAGCTGTTTTTT
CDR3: CASSLAVGPGELFF

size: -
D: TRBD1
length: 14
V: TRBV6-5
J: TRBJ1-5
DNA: TGTGCCAGCACTCGGGACAGGGTCAATCAGCCCCAGCATTTT
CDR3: CASTRDRVNQPQHF

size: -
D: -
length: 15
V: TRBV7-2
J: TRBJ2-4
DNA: TGTGCCAGCAGCTTAGTGGGAGGCCGGGAGAACATTCAGTACTTC
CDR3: CASSLVGGRENIQYF

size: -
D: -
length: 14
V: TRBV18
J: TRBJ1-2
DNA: TGTGCCAGCTCACCAGCAGATGGGGGAAGCAGCTACACCTTC
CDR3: CASSPADGGSSYTF

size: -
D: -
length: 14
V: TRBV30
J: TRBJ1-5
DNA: TGTGCCTGGAGTGCAGGTCTTAGGAATCAGCCCCAGCATTTT
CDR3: CAWSAGLRNQPQHF

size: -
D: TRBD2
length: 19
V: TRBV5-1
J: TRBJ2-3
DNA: TGCGCCAGCAGCTATCGGGGACTAGCGGGGGGCGTGGGCACAGATACGCAGTATTTT
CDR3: CASSYRGLAGGVGTDTQYF

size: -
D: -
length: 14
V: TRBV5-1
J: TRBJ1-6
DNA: TGCGCCAGCAGCTTGGATGCCTATAATTCACCCCTCCACTTT
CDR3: CASSLDAYNSPLHF

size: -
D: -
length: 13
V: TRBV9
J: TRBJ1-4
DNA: TGTGCCAGCAGCTCACAGGATAATGAAAAACTGTTTTTT
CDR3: CASSSQDNEKLFF

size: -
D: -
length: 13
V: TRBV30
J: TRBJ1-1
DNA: TGTGCCTGGAGTGTTTACCATGGCACTGAAGCTTTCTTT
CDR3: CAWSVYHGTEAFF

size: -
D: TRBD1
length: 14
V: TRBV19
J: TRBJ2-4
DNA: TGTGCCATCCTACAGGGGGTAGCCAAAAACATTCAGTACTTC
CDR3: CAILQGVAKNIQYF

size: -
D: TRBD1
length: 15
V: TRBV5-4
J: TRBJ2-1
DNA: TGTGCCAGCAGGTCTGACAGGGGGCGCAACAATGAGCAGTTCTTC
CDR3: CASRSDRGRNNEQFF

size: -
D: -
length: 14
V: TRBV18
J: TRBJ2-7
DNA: TGTGCCAGCTCACCAAGTTCTGGCCGAGGGGAGCAGTACTTC
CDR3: CASSPSSGRGEQYF

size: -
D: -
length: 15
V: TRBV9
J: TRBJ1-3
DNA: TGTGCCAGCAGCGTTCTGGGGACGGCTGGAAACACCATATATTTT
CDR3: CASSVLGTAGNTIYF

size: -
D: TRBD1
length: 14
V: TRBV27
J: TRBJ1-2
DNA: TGTGCCAGCAGTTTTGGAGGGGGCCTCTATGGCTACACCTTC
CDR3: CASSFGGGLYGYTF